The entry below gives a single TCR beta chain sequence along with its context. Its antigen is not identified. CD45RO-negative, CCR7-positively selected cells formed the naive CD8 fraction, excluding terminally differentiated effector memory CD45RA+ cells. Sequencing was performed with immunoSEQ multiplex PCR; in TCRdb, only in-frame clones are kept and a portion is missing. This sample has a few million clones, with just under 95% found just once. The CDR3 is made up of 14 amino acids. The V and J ends lost 2 bases and 2 bases respectively, with 7 bases between them. Germline V gene data show CDR1 as MDHEN and CDR2 as SYDVKM. This sample was taken from a study of shared clonotypes between healthy human individuals. Overall study findings and caveats: It was expected that sequencing depth would affect clonotype sharing among donors. In contrast to clonotypes shared by all four donors, non-shared clonotypes had lower generation probabilities. The naive CD4 repertoires of a few donors were compared, and roughly 5% of clonotypes were shared.

The receptor's source is a man between 18 and 35 years old in good health. Some clones in this sample may be carry-over from other donors' samples. This rearrangement joins TRBV28 to TRBJ2-1; no clear D gene. Sequencing was carried out using naive CD8+ T cells from PBMCs. Here the CDR3 DNA reads TGTGCCAGCAGTTTACTCGGAACCTACAATGAGCAGTTCTTC. It yields the protein CASSLLGTYNEQFF.